This T cell receptor (beta chain) was obtained from a study of beta chain features in type 1 diabetes. Study context: Healthy donors and patients showed comparable age, gender and cell yields. Broader study findings: The similarity of naive, central memory and Treg TCRB repertoires appeared greater among patients than among healthy donors. There was no resolution here of whether HLA type influences TCRB rearrangement. A moderate, significant TCRB CDR3 shortening appeared in type 1 diabetes across four CD4+ subsets.

TCRB transcripts that were expressed got sequenced, as all of the isolated RNA had been reverse transcribed. Sequencing used immunoSEQ multiplex PCR; TCRdb keeps in-frame clones, though not all of them. In the table there are 220,000 or so clones, 55% to 70% of which are singletons. This clone was picked up a small number of times. No antigen is known for it. This clonotype was obtained from a young man in good health. The sample taken for sequencing was naive CD4+ T cells from blood.

CDR3 in amino acids: CAWNQLSYEQYF. In DNA form, the CDR3 reads TGTGCCTGGAACCAGCTTTCCTACGAGCAGTACTTC. This chain joins TRBV30 and TRBJ2-7, with D hard to call. Germline V gene data show CDR1 as GTSNPN and CDR2 as SVGIG (reference sequence). The CDR3 is made up of 12 amino acids. V was shortened by 4 bases and J by 1 base, with 8 bases between the two germline ends.